This T cell receptor (beta chain) was recovered during a study of molecular identifiers for immune sequencing clone quantification. MiXCR, run by TCRdb on the PCR reads, gives a single entry per CDR3 protein. The profile shows some 320,000 distinct CDR3 sequences, roughly a quarter of them singletons. The CDR3 spans 17 residues. Trimming at V came to 7 bases and at J to 3 bases, leaving 11 bases not matched to a gene. Points from the study as a whole: Sizes of highly expanded clones could be underestimated through identical TCRs sharing a barcode.

This clonotype has only one observation. Its antigen is as yet unknown. Material for sequencing was naive CD8+ T cells from blood, with Jurkat cell RNA spiked in. The subset is: FACS-sorted CD8+CD4-CCR7+CD45RA+ naive T cells. This rearrangement joins TRBV12-3 or TRBV12-4 to TRBJ1-6; TRBD1 matches at 8 bases. This receptor was obtained from a human donor in good health. Some libraries in this study had Jurkat cell RNA spiked in. CDR3 region: CASNSQTGVDYNSPLHF. CDR3 sequence (DNA): TGTGCCAGCAATTCCCAGACAGGGGTCGACTATAATTCACCCCTCCACTTT.